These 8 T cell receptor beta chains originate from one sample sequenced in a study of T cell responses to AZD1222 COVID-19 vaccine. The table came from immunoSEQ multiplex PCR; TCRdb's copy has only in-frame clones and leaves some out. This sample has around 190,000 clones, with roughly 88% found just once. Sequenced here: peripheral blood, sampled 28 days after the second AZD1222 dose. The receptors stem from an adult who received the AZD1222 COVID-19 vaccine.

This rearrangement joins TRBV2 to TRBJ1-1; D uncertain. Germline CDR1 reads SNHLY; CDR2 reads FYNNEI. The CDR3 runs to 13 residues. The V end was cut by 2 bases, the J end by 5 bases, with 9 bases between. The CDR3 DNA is TGTGCCAGCAGTGAAAGGGCTCGGACTGAAGCTTTCTTT. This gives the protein CASSERARTEAFF. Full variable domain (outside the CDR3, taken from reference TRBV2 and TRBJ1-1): EPEVTQTPSHQVTQMGQEVILRCVPISNHLYFYWYRQILGQKVEFLVSFYNNEISEKSEIFDDQFSVERPDGSNFTLKIRSTKLEDSAMYFCASSERARTEAFFGQGTRLTVV.

CDR3 sequence reads: CAWSLWGGETQYF. CDR3 sequence (DNA): TGTGCCTGGAGCCTTTGGGGCGGGGAGACCCAGTACTTC. This chain links TRBV30 with TRBJ2-5; D is perhaps TRBD1 or TRBD2 (5 bases each). The ends were cut back, 3 bases at V and 5 bases at J, with 13 bases in the middle. Germline V CDR1 and CDR2: GTSNPN, SVGIG (reference sequence). The CDR3 runs to 13 residues.

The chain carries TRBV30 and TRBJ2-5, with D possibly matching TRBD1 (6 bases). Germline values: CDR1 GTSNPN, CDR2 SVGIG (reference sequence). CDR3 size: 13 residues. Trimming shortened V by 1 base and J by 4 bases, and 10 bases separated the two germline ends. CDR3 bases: TGTGCCTGGAGTGCACAGGGACCAGAGACCCAGTACTTC. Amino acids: CAWSAQGPETQYF.

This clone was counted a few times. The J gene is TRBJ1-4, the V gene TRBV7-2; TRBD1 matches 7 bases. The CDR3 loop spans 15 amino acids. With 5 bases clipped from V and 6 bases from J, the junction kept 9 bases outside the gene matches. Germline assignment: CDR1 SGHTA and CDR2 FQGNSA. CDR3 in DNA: TGTGCCAGCAGCGGATTGACAGGGAGGCATGAAAAACTGTTTTTT. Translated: CASSGLTGRHEKLFF.

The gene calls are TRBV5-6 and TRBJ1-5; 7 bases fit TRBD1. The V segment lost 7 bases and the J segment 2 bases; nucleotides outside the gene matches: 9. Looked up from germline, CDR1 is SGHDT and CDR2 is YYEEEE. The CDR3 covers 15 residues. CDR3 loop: CASAQGRNGNQPQHF. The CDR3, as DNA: TGTGCCAGCGCACAGGGGAGGAATGGCAATCAGCCCCAGCATTTT.

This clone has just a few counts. The CDR3 nucleotides are TGTGCCAGCAGCAAAGCGCTTTCGGTTCCCCGGGACAGGGCACAAAATAGCAATCAGCCCCAGCATTTT. As protein: CASSKALSVPRDRAQNSNQPQHF. The chain employs TRBV21-1 and TRBJ1-5; the D segment call TRBD1 is taken from the table without a DNA check. TRBV21-1 is given as a pseudogene. This CDR3 contains 23 residues.

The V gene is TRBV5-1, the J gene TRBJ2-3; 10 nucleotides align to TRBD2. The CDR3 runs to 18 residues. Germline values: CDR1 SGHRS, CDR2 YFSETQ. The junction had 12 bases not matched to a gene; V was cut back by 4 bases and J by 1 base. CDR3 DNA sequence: TGCGCCAGCAGCCCCTTGGTGCTAGCGGGGGCCCGCACAGATACGCAGTATTTT. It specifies CASSPLVLAGARTDTQYF. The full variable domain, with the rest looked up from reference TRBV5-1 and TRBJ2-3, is KAGVTQTPRYLIKTRGQQVTLSCSPISGHRSVSWYQQTPGQGLQFLFEYFSETQRNKGNFPGRFSGRQFSNSRSEMNVSTLELGDSALYLCASSPLVLAGARTDTQYFGPGTRLTVL.

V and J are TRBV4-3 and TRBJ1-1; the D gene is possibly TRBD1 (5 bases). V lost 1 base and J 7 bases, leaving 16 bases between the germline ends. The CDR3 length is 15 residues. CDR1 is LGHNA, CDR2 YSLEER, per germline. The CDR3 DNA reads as TGCGCCAGCAGCCAAGGGGTGGGGCGGCTACATGAAGCTTTCTTT. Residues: CASSQGVGRLHEAFF.